One T cell receptor (beta chain) is described in this entry. Its antigen is as yet unknown. Distinct nucleotide sequences in the sample also encode this CDR3. The germline V gene encodes CDR1 MDHEN and CDR2 SYDVKM. The CDR3 is 13 residues long. The junction had 0 bases not matched to a gene; V was cut back by 3 bases and J by 2 bases. Time point indicated: week 11, during vaccination. A 20-mer mutant IDH1 peptide at 300 ug was injected subcutaneously with topical imiquimod. New WHO grade 3 or 4 astrocytomas that were IDH1-mutant and ATRX-lost had been found in donors. The sample comes from a study of a mutant IDH1 vaccine in newly diagnosed glioma. At the level of the study: Vaccinations were initiated 4-6 weeks following radiotherapy alone, or were given together with temozolomide cycles. Treated patients, approximately 60% male and 37.5% female, averaged roughly 40 years of age. Overall study results and limits: Vaccine-induced immune responses were detected in about 95% of patients.

Profiling relied on immunoSEQ multiplex PCR, and the TCRdb table lists in-frame clones only, not all of them. The table shows fewer than 75,000 clones, with 65% to 85% occurring only once. The sequence derives from a woman aged 45-65 years with glioma. The chain is built from TRBV28 and TRBJ1-2; 7 bases are a match to TRBD1. The sample here was PBMCs, taken from a glioma patient whose treatment included an IDH1 peptide vaccine. CDR3 bases: TGTGCCAGCAGTTTGACAGGGAACTATGGCTACACCTTC. As protein: CASSLTGNYGYTF.